These T cell receptor beta chains were read from a single sample in a study of PD-1 blockade in classical Hodgkin lymphoma. Measured with immunoSEQ multiplex PCR; TCRdb has only the in-frame clones, and not every one. The sample shows almost 100,000 clones, roughly 92% of them seen only once. The material was peripheral blood mononuclear cells (PBMCs), obtained at baseline. The receptors originated from a human donor with classical Hodgkin lymphoma. CDR3s leave out the opening cysteine and the closing phenylalanine or tryptophan. A D gene is named only where the DNA matches it firmly.

J gene: TRBJ1-1; D gene: -; V gene: TRBV5-4; CDR3 protein: ASSLTPGPLPAF
J gene: TRBJ2-3; D gene: TRBD2; V gene: TRBV7-6; CDR3 protein: ASSLAVGLAGDTDTQY
J gene: TRBJ2-7; D gene: -; V gene: TRBV10-3; CDR3 protein: AIRGAEQY
J gene: TRBJ1-2; D gene: -; V gene: TRBV30; CDR3 protein: AWNMGAFANYGYT
J gene: TRBJ1-5; D gene: -; V gene: TRBV6-5; CDR3 protein: ASSRTPSNQPQH
J gene: TRBJ2-7; D gene: TRBD2; V gene: TRBV10-2; CDR3 protein: ASGRLAGGVEQY
J gene: TRBJ2-1; D gene: TRBD2; V gene: TRBV19; CDR3 protein: ASRGIAGEGAYNEQF
J gene: TRBJ2-7; D gene: -; V gene: TRBV6-5; CDR3 protein: ASSYSHSSYEQY
J gene: TRBJ1-1; D gene: -; V gene: TRBV10-2; CDR3 protein: ASSFAGVSVRNTEAF
J gene: TRBJ2-7; D gene: -; V gene: TRBV19; CDR3 protein: ASSLPGLGGYEQY
J gene: TRBJ1-1; D gene: TRBD1; V gene: TRBV6-6; CDR3 protein: ASSYLFRTGEEAF
J gene: TRBJ2-2; D gene: TRBD1; V gene: TRBV6-5; CDR3 protein: ASSNDRAGELF
J gene: TRBJ1-4; D gene: -; V gene: TRBV4-1; CDR3 protein: ASSPWTAVGEKLF
J gene: TRBJ2-3; D gene: TRBD2; V gene: TRBV27; CDR3 protein: ASCVGYGLADDTQY
J gene: TRBJ1-1; D gene: -; V gene: TRBV6-5; CDR3 protein: ASSYSAGNTEAF
J gene: TRBJ2-5; D gene: TRBD2; V gene: TRBV9; CDR3 protein: ASSVNPGLAGPQETQY
J gene: TRBJ1-1; D gene: -; V gene: TRBV2; CDR3 protein: ASSEATRGTEAF